Listed below are T cell receptor beta chains from one sample, sequenced in a study of blood T cell repertoires in COVID-19. Repertoires were generated with immunoSEQ multiplex PCR, while TCRdb's copy carries only in-frame clones and drops some. The sample records some 89,000 clones, roughly four fifths being singletons. Material: peripheral blood. All receptors derive from a woman aged 80 or over with acute or convalescent COVID-19. Each CDR3 is given with its conserved first and last residue. D genes are given only for firm matches. Rows may omit the clone size; those that give it use once, few, many or a size class.

v_call | clone_size | d_call | cdr3_aa
TRBV12-3/TRBV12-4 | - | - | CASAVSSSDTQYF
TRBV6-5 | once | - | CASGDNSPYEQYF
TRBV6-5 | - | TRBD1 | CTSSYGRTGGTEAFF
TRBV3-1/TRBV3-2 | - | TRBD2 | CASSQGPMSGVNTGELFF
TRBV19 | - | - | CASSMEGYHGTEAFF
TRBV18 | - | TRBD1 | CASSPGQNEKLFF
TRBV9 | few | - | CASSVGQAGNTIYF
TRBV19 | - | TRBD1 | CAIQTGVNTEAFF
TRBV19 | - | TRBD1 | CASSGQGDGYTF
TRBV6-5 | once | - | CASSKLSSYNSPLHF
TRBV27 | few | - | CASSFNNPSGNQPQHF
TRBV7-2 | - | TRBD2 | CASSLKSGGSGELFF
TRBV6-4 | - | TRBD2 | CASSFSGRIPNEQFF
TRBV5-1 | - | - | CASSPTGSYNEQFF
TRBV12-3/TRBV12-4 | - | TRBD1 | CASRDRENTEAFF
TRBV2 | - | - | CASSDQGLNQPQHF